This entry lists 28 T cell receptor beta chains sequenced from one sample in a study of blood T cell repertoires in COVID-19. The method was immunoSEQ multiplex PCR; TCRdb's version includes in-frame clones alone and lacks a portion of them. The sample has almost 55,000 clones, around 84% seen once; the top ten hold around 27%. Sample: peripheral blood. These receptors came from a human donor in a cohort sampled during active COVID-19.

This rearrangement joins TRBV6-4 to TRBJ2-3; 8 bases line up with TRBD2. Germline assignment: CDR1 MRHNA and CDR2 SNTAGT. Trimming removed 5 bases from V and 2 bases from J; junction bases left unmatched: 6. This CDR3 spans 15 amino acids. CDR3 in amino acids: CASSYGLANTDTQYF. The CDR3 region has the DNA TGTGCCAGCAGTTATGGACTAGCAAACACAGATACGCAGTATTTT.

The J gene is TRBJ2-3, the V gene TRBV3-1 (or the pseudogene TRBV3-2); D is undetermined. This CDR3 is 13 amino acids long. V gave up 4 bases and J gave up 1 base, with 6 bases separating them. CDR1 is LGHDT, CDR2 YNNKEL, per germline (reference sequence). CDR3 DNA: TGTGCCAGCAGCCGCGAAGGCACAGATACGCAGTATTTT. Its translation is CASSREGTDTQYF.

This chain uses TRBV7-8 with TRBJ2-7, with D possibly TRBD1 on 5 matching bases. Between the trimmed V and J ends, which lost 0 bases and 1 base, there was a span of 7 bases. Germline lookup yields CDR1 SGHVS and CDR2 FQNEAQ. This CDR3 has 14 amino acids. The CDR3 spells CASSLAGVSYEQYF. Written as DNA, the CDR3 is TGTGCCAGCAGCTTAGCAGGGGTGTCCTACGAGCAGTACTTC.

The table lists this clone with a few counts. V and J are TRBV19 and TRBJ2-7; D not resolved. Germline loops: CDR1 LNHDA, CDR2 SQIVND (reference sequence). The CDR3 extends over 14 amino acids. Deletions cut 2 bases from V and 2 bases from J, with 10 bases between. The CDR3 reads CASSILGGTYEQYF. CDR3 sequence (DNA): TGTGCCAGTAGTATACTTGGCGGAACCTACGAGCAGTACTTC.

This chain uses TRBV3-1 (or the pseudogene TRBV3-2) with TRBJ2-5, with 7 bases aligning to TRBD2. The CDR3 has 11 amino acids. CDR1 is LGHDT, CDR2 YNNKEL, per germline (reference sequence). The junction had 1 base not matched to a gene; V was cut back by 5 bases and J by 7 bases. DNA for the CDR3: TGTGCCAGCAGCGGGGGGGGGACCCAGTACTTC. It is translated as CASSGGGTQYF.

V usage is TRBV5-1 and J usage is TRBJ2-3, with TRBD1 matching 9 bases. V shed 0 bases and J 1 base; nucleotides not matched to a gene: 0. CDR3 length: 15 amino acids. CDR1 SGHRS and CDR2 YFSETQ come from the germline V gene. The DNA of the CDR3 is TGCGCCAGCAGCTTGGGGACAGGGGGCACAGATACGCAGTATTTT. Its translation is CASSLGTGGTDTQYF.

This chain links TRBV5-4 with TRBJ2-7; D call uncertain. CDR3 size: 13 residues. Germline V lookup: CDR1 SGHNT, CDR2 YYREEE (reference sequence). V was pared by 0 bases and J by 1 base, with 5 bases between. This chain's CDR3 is CASSLGQSYEQYF. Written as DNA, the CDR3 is TGTGCCAGCAGCTTGGGGCAATCCTACGAGCAGTACTTC.

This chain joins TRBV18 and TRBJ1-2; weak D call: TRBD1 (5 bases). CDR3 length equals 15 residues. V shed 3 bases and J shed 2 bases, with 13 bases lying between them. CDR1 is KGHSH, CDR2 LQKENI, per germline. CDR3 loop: CASSPQGIENYGYTF. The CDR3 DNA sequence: TGTGCCAGCTCACCCCAGGGTATCGAAAACTATGGCTACACCTTC.

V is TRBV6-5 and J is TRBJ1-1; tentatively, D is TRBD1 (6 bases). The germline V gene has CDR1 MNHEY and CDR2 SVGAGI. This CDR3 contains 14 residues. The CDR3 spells CASLDGGRNTEAFF. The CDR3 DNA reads TGTGCTTCTCTCGACGGGGGGCGGAACACTGAAGCTTTCTTT.

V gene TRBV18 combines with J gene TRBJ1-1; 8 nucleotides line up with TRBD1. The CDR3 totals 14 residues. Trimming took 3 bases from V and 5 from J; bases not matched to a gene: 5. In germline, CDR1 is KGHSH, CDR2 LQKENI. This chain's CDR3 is CASSPDRVNTEAFF. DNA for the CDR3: TGTGCCAGCTCACCGGACAGGGTTAATACTGAAGCTTTCTTT.

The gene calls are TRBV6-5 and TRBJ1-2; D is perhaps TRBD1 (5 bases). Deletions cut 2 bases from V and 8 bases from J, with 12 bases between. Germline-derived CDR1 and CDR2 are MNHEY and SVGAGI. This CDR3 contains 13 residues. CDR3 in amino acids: CASSYEQEGGYTF. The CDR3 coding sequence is TGTGCCAGCAGTTACGAACAGGAGGGAGGCTACACCTTC.

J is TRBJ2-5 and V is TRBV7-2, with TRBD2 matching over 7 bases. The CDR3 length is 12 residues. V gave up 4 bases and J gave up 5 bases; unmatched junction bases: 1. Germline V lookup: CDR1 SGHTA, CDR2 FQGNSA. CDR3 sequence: CASSWGGETQYF. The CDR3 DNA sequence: TGTGCCAGCAGCTGGGGAGGGGAGACCCAGTACTTC.

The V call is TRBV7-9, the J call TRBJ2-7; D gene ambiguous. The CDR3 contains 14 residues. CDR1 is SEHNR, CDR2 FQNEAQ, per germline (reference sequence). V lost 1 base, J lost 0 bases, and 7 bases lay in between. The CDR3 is CASSLGSNSYEQYF. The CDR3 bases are TGTGCCAGCAGCTTAGGGTCTAACTCCTACGAGCAGTACTTC.

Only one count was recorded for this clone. This CDR3 is CSVEVLAVYNEQFF. The CDR3 DNA reads as TGCAGCGTTGAAGTACTAGCAGTCTACAATGAGCAGTTCTTC. This chain joins TRBV29-1 and TRBJ2-1; tentative D call: TRBD2 (6 bases). CDR1 SQVTM and CDR2 ANQGSEA come from the germline V gene. Trimming took 1 base from V and 3 from J, leaving 10 bases between them. The CDR3 length is 14 residues.

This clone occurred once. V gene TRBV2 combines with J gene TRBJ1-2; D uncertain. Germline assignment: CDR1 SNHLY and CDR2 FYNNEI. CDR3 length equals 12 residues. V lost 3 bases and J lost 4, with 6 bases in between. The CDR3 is CASSEEGYGYTF. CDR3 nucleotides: TGTGCCAGCAGTGAGGAGGGCTATGGCTACACCTTC. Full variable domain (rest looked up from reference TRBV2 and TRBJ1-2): EPEVTQTPSHQVTQMGQEVILRCVPISNHLYFYWYRQILGQKVEFLVSFYNNEISEKSEIFDDQFSVERPDGSNFTLKIRSTKLEDSAMYFCASSEEGYGYTFGSGTRLTVV.

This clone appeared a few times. In nucleotides, the CDR3 is TGTGCCAGTAGGAGAAAATCTGGAAACACCATATATTTT. It yields the protein CASRRKSGNTIYF. The chain has TRBV19 and TRBJ1-3, with D unresolved. This CDR3 has 13 residues. From germline, CDR1 is LNHDA and CDR2 SQIVND (reference sequence). V was shortened by 6 bases and J by 1 base, with 7 bases between the two germline ends.

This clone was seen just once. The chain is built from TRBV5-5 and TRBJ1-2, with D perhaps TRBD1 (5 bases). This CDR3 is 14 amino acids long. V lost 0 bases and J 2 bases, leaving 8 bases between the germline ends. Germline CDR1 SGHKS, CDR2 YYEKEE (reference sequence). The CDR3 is CASSLDTGNYGYTF. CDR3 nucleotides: TGTGCCAGCAGCTTGGATACAGGCAACTATGGCTACACCTTC.

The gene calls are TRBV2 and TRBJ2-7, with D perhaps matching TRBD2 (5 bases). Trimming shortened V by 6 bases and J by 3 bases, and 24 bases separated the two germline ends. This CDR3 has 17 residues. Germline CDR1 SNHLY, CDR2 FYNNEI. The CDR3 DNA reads TGTGCCAGCAGGCCCCCGCCGGGAACACCAGGAGGCTACGAGCAGTACTTC. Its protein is CASRPPPGTPGGYEQYF.

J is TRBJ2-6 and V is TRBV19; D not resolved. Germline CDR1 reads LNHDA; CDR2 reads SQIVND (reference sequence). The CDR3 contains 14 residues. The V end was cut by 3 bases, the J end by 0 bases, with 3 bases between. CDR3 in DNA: TGTGCCAGTAGTATTCTCTCTGGGGCCAACGTCCTGACTTTC. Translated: CASSILSGANVLTF.

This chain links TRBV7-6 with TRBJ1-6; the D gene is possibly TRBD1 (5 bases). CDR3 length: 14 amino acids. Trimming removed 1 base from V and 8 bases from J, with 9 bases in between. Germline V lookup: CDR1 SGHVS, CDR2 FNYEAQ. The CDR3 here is CASSLEAGYSPLHF. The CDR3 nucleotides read TGTGCCAGCAGCTTAGAGGCAGGGTATTCACCCCTCCACTTT.

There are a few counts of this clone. CDR3 nucleotide sequence: TGTGCCAGCAAGAGGACGCAGGGCCACACAGATACGCAGTATTTT. This gives the protein CASKRTQGHTDTQYF. V is TRBV6-5 and J is TRBJ2-3, with D maybe TRBD1 (5 bases). This CDR3 spans 15 amino acids. V lost 7 bases to trimming and J lost 2 bases, with 16 bases between them. Per the germline V gene, CDR1 is MNHEY and CDR2 is SVGAGI.

The CDR3 DNA sequence: TGTGCCAGCAGCTTAGGCGGCGGGGGGGCATACGAGCAGTACTTC. Protein product: CASSLGGGGAYEQYF. The rearrangement uses TRBV7-6 and TRBJ2-7, with TRBD2 matching over 9 bases. This CDR3 contains 15 residues. Germline V CDR1 and CDR2: SGHVS, FNYEAQ. V lost 1 base and J lost 4; bases outside the gene matches: 5.

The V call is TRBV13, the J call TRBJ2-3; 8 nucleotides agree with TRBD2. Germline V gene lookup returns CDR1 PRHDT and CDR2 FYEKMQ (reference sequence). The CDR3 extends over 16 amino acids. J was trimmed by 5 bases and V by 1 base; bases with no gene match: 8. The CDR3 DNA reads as TGTGCCAGCAGCTTAGTTGGCGAGCGGGAGTTAGATACGCAGTATTTT. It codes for CASSLVGERELDTQYF. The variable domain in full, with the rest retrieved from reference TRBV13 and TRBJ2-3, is AAGVIQSPRHLIKEKRETATLKCYPIPRHDTVYWYQQGPGQDPQFLISFYEKMQSDKGSIPDRFSAQQFSDYHSELNMSSLELGDSALYFCASSLVGERELDTQYFGPGTRLTVL.

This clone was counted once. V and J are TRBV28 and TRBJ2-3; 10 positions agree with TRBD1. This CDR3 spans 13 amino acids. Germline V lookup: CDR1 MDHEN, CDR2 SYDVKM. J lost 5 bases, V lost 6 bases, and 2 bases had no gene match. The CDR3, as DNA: TGTGCCAGCAGAGGGACAGGGGTAGATACGCAGTATTTT. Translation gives CASRGTGVDTQYF.

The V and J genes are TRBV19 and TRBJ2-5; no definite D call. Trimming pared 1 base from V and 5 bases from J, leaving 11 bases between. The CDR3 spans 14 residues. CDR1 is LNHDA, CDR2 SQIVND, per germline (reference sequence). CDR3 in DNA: TGTGCCAGTAGTATAGGCGGCACTGCGGAGACCCAGTACTTC. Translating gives CASSIGGTAETQYF. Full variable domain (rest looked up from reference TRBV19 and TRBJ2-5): DGGITQSPKYLFRKEGQNVTLSCEQNLNHDAMYWYRQDPGQGLRLIYYSQIVNDFQKGDIAEGYSVSREKKESFPLTVTSAQKNPTAFYLCASSIGGTAETQYFGPGTRLLVL.

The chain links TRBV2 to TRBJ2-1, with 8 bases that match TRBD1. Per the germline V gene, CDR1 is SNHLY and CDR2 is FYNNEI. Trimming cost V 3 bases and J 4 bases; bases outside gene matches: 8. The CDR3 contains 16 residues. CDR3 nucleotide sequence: TGTGCCAGCAGTGAGTGGACAGGGAGAGATTACAATGAGCAGTTCTTC. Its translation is CASSEWTGRDYNEQFF.

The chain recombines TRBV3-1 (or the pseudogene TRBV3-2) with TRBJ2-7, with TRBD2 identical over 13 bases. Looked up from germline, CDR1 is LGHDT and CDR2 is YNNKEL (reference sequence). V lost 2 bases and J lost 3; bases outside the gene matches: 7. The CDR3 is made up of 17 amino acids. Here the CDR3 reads CASSQRTRTSGSYEQYF. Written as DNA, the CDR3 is TGTGCCAGCAGCCAACGAACAAGGACTAGCGGGAGCTACGAGCAGTACTTC.

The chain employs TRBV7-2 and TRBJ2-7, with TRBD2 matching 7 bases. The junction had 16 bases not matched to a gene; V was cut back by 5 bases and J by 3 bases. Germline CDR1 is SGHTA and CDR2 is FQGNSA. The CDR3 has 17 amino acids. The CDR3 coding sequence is TGTGCCAGCAGCCCCCGCCGTGGGGAGCGGGGCAACTACGAGCAGTACTTC. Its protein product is CASSPRRGERGNYEQYF.